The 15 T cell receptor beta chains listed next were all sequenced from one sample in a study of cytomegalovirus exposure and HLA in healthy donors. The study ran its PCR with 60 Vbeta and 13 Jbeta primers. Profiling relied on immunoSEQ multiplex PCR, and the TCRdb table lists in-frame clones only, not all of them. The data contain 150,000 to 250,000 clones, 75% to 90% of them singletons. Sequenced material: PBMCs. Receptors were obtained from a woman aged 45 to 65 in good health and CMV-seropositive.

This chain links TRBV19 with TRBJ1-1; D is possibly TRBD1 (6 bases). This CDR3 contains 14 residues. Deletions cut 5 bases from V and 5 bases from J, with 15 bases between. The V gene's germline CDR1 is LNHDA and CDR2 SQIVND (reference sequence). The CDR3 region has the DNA TGTGCCAGTAGTGCAATACAGGGTGGAACTGAAGCTTTCTTT. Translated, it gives CASSAIQGGTEAFF. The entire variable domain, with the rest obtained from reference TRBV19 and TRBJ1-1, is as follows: DGGITQSPKYLFRKEGQNVTLSCEQNLNHDAMYWYRQDPGQGLRLIYYSQIVNDFQKGDIAEGYSVSREKKESFPLTVTSAQKNPTAFYLCASSAIQGGTEAFFGQGTRLTVV.

Here the CDR3 DNA reads TGTGCCAGCAGCCCCGGGGACAGGGATGAAAAACTGTTTTTT. It encodes CASSPGDRDEKLFF. The gene calls are TRBV28 and TRBJ1-4; 9 bases line up with TRBD1. The CDR3 consists of 14 residues. Germline V lookup: CDR1 MDHEN, CDR2 SYDVKM. V lost 6 bases and J lost 6; bases outside the gene matches: 5.

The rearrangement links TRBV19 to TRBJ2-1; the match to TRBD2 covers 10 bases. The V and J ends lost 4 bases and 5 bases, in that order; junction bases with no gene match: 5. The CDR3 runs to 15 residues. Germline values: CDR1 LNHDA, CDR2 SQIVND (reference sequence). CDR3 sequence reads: CASSTLAGGHNEQFF. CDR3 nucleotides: TGTGCCAGTAGTACTTTAGCGGGGGGCCACAATGAGCAGTTCTTC. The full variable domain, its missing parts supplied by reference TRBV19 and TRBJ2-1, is DGGITQSPKYLFRKEGQNVTLSCEQNLNHDAMYWYRQDPGQGLRLIYYSQIVNDFQKGDIAEGYSVSREKKESFPLTVTSAQKNPTAFYLCASSTLAGGHNEQFFGPGTRLTVL.

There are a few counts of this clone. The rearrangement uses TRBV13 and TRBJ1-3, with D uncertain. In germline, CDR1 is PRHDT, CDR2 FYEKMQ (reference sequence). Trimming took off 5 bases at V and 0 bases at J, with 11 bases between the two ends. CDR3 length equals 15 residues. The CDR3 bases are TGTGCCAGCAGCACACGGGAAAGCTCTGGAAACACCATATATTTT. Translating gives CASSTRESSGNTIYF.

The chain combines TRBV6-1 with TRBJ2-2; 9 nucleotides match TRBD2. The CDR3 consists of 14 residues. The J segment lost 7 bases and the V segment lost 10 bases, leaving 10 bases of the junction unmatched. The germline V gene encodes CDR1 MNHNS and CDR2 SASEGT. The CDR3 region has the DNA TGTGCCACCATAAGCGGGAGGTATGGCGGGGAGCTGTTTTTT. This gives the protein CATISGRYGGELFF.

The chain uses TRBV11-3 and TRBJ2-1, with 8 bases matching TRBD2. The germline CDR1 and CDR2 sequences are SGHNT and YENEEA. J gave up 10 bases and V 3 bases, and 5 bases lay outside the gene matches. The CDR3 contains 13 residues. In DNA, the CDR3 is TGTGCCAGCAGCTTTGTAGCGGGGTCCGAGCAGTTCTTC. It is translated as CASSFVAGSEQFF.

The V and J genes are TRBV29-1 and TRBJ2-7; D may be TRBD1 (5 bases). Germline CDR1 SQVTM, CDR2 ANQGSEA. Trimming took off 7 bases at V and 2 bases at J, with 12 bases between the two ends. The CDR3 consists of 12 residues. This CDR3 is CSARTNTYEQYF. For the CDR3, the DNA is TGCAGCGCCCGGACAAATACCTACGAGCAGTACTTC.

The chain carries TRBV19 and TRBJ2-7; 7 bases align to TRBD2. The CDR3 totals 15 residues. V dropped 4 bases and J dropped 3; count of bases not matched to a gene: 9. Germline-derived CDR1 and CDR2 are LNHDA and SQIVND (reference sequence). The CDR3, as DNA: TGTGCCAGTAGTAAGAGCTATACGGGGGGCTACGAGCAGTACTTC. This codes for CASSKSYTGGYEQYF. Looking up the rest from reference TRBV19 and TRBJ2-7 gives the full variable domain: DGGITQSPKYLFRKEGQNVTLSCEQNLNHDAMYWYRQDPGQGLRLIYYSQIVNDFQKGDIAEGYSVSREKKESFPLTVTSAQKNPTAFYLCASSKSYTGGYEQYFGPGTRLTVT.

CDR3 nucleotide sequence: TGTGCCAGTAGTATGGTCACCGAGATCTATGGCTACACCTTC. As protein: CASSMVTEIYGYTF. This chain links TRBV19 with TRBJ1-2, with unresolved D. The CDR3 covers 14 residues. Germline V gives CDR1 LNHDA, CDR2 SQIVND (reference sequence). V was pared by 3 bases and J by 4 bases, with 12 bases between.

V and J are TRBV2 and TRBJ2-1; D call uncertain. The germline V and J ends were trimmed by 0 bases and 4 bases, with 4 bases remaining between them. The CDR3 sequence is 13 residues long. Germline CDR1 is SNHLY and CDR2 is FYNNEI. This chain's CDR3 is CASSEAYYNEQFF. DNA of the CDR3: TGTGCCAGCAGTGAAGCCTATTACAATGAGCAGTTCTTC.

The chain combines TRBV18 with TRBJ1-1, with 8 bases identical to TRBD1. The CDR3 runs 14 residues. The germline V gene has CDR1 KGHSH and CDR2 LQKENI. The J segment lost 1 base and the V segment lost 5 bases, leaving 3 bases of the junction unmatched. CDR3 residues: CASSTGTGNTEAFF. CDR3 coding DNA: TGTGCCAGCTCAACCGGGACAGGGAACACTGAAGCTTTCTTT. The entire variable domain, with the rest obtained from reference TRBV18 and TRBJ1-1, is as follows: NAGVMQNPRHLVRRRGQEARLRCSPMKGHSHVYWYRQLPEEGLKFMVYLQKENIIDESGMPKERFSAEFPKEGPSILRIQQVVRGDSAAYFCASSTGTGNTEAFFGQGTRLTVV.

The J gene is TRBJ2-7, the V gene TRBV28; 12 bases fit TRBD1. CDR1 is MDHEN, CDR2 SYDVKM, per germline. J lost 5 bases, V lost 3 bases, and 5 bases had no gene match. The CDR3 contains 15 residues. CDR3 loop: CASSFSGTGGDEQYF. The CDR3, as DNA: TGTGCCAGCAGTTTCTCCGGGACAGGGGGCGACGAGCAGTACTTC.

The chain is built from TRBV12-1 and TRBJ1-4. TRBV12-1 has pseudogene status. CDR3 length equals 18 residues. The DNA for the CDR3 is TGTGCCAGCAGCTTCCCTCGCTTCGGGGGGGCAACTAATGAAAAACTGTTTTTT. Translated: CASSFPRFGGATNEKLFF.

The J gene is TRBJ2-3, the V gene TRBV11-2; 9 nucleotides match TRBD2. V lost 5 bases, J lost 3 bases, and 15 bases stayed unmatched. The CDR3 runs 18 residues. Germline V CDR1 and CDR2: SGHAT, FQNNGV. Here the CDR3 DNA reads TGTGCCAGCAGCCCCCTGCGGGGGGGAGGTAGTGGTACAGATACGCAGTATTTT. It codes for CASSPLRGGGSGTDTQYF.

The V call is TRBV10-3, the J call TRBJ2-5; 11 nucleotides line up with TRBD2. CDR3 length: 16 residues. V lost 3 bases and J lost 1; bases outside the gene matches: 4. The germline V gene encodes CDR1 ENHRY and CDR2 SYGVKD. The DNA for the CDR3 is TGTGCCATCAGTGAAGGGACTAGCGGCCTCCAAGAGACCCAGTACTTC. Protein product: CAISEGTSGLQETQYF.